Listed below are T cell receptor beta chains from one sample, sequenced in a study of shared clonotypes between healthy human individuals. Sequencing used immunoSEQ multiplex PCR; TCRdb keeps in-frame clones, though not all of them. Counted here are about 1 million clones, 70% to 80% occurring once; the ten biggest clones make up about 1.5%. Material for sequencing was memory CD4+ T cells sorted from blood. Receptors were obtained from a man aged 18 to 30 in good health. CDR3s include the opening cysteine and the closing phenylalanine or tryptophan. The D gene is left open where the match is weak. Size is stated for part of the rows, as once, few or many counts, or as a class when the clone is expanded.

j_gene: TRBJ1-1
len: 13
d_gene: .
abundance: .
v_gene: TRBV18
CDR3aa: CASSGNGNTEAFF
CDR3nt: TGTGCCAGCTCGGGCAACGGGAACACTGAAGCTTTCTTT

j_gene: TRBJ2-5
len: 14
d_gene: .
abundance: .
v_gene: TRBV27
CDR3aa: CASSLSRLEETQYF
CDR3nt: TGTGCCAGCAGTTTATCCCGGCTAGAGGAGACCCAGTACTTC

j_gene: TRBJ2-7
len: 15
d_gene: TRBD1
abundance: .
v_gene: TRBV28
CDR3aa: CASNKPGQGSYEQYF
CDR3nt: TGTGCCAGCAACAAACCGGGACAGGGGAGCTACGAGCAGTACTTC

j_gene: TRBJ1-3
len: 14
d_gene: .
abundance: .
v_gene: TRBV6-5
CDR3aa: CASRDSSSGNTIYF
CDR3nt: TGTGCCAGCAGAGACAGTAGCTCTGGAAACACCATATATTTT

j_gene: TRBJ2-5
len: 12
d_gene: .
abundance: .
v_gene: TRBV7-6
CDR3aa: CASSLDGETQYF
CDR3nt: TGTGCCAGCAGCTTAGACGGAGAGACCCAGTACTTC

j_gene: TRBJ1-1
len: 14
d_gene: .
abundance: .
v_gene: TRBV5-1
CDR3aa: CASSLGQGWTEAFF
CDR3nt: TGCGCCAGCAGCTTGGGTCAGGGCTGGACTGAAGCTTTCTTT

j_gene: TRBJ2-7
len: 14
d_gene: .
abundance: .
v_gene: TRBV6-5
CDR3aa: CASSRPLPPYEQYF
CDR3nt: TGTGCCAGCTCCCGACCGTTACCGCCCTACGAGCAGTACTTC

j_gene: TRBJ1-2
len: 13
d_gene: .
abundance: .
v_gene: TRBV27
CDR3aa: CASSADGLYGYTF
CDR3nt: TGTGCCAGCAGTGCGGACGGACTCTATGGCTACACCTTC

j_gene: TRBJ1-3
len: 14
d_gene: .
abundance: .
v_gene: TRBV6-1
CDR3aa: CASRSFSGGNTIYF
CDR3nt: TGTGCCAGCAGGTCCTTTTCTGGTGGAAACACCATATATTTT

j_gene: TRBJ1-2
len: 12
d_gene: .
abundance: .
v_gene: TRBV7-9
CDR3aa: CATAEGGYGYTF
CDR3nt: TGTGCCACCGCCGAGGGGGGTTATGGCTACACCTTC

j_gene: TRBJ1-2
len: 12
d_gene: .
abundance: few
v_gene: TRBV2
CDR3aa: CASSEPGWGYTF
CDR3nt: TGTGCCAGCAGTGAGCCAGGATGGGGCTACACCTTC

j_gene: TRBJ2-6
len: 18
d_gene: TRBD1
abundance: .
v_gene: TRBV7-6
CDR3aa: CASSRGTGGPSGANVLTF
CDR3nt: TGTGCCAGCAGTCGAGGGACAGGGGGTCCCTCTGGGGCCAACGTCCTGACTTTC

j_gene: TRBJ2-7
len: 15
d_gene: TRBD2
abundance: few
v_gene: TRBV10-3
CDR3aa: CAIRPTSGSSYEQYF
CDR3nt: TGTGCCATCAGGCCTACTAGCGGTAGCTCCTACGAGCAGTACTTC

j_gene: TRBJ2-1
len: 11
d_gene: .
abundance: .
v_gene: TRBV7-9
CDR3aa: CASSFYNEQFF
CDR3nt: TGTGCCAGCAGCTTTTACAATGAGCAGTTCTTC

j_gene: TRBJ1-5
len: 14
d_gene: .
abundance: .
v_gene: TRBV10-3
CDR3aa: CAISKGDSNQPQHF
CDR3nt: TGTGCCATCAGTAAGGGAGATAGCAATCAGCCCCAGCATTTT

j_gene: TRBJ1-1
len: 13
d_gene: .
abundance: .
v_gene: TRBV10-3
CDR3aa: CAISELPNTEAFF
CDR3nt: TGTGCCATCAGTGAGTTGCCGAACACTGAAGCTTTCTTT

j_gene: TRBJ1-1
len: 12
d_gene: .
abundance: few
v_gene: TRBV15
CDR3aa: CATSRDGLEAFF
CDR3nt: TGTGCCACCAGCAGAGATGGGCTTGAAGCTTTCTTT

j_gene: TRBJ1-1
len: 14
d_gene: .
abundance: few
v_gene: TRBV29-1
CDR3aa: CSVELRGTYTEAFF
CDR3nt: TGCAGCGTTGAGTTGCGGGGGACCTATACGGAAGCTTTCTTT

j_gene: TRBJ2-7
len: 14
d_gene: .
abundance: .
v_gene: TRBV6-6
CDR3aa: CASSYTNPGNEQYF
CDR3nt: TGTGCCAGCAGTTACACCAATCCCGGGAACGAGCAGTACTTC

j_gene: TRBJ2-1
len: 15
d_gene: .
abundance: .
v_gene: TRBV5-1
CDR3aa: CASSSSGGPYNEQFF
CDR3nt: TGCGCCAGCAGCTCCTCTGGCGGGCCCTACAATGAGCAGTTCTTC

j_gene: TRBJ2-3
len: 15
d_gene: .
abundance: few
v_gene: TRBV9
CDR3aa: CASSYGFLSTDTQYF
CDR3nt: TGTGCCAGCAGCTATGGCTTTCTTAGCACAGATACGCAGTATTTT

j_gene: TRBJ2-3
len: 12
d_gene: .
abundance: .
v_gene: TRBV7-2
CDR3aa: CASSLVGVVQYF
CDR3nt: TGTGCCAGCAGCTTAGTTGGTGTTGTGCAGTATTTT